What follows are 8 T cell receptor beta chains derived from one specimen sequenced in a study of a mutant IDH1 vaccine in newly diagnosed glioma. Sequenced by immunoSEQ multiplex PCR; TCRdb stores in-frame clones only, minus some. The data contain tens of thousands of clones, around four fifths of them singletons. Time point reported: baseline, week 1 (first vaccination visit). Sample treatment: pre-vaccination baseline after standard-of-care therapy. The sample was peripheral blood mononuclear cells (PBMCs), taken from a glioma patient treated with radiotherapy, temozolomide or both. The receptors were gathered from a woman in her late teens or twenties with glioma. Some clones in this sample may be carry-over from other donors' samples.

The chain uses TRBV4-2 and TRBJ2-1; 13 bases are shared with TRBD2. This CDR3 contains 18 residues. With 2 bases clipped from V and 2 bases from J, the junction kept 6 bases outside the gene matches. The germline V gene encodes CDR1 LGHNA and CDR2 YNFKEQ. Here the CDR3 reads CASSQTRTSGGPYNEQFF. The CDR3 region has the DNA TGTGCCAGCAGCCAAACCCGGACTAGCGGGGGTCCCTACAATGAGCAGTTCTTC.

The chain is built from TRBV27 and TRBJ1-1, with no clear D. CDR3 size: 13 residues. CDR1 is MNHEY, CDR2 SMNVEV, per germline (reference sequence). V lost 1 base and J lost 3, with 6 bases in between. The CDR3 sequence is CASSLFRDTEAFF. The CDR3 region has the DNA TGTGCCAGCAGTTTATTTCGGGACACTGAAGCTTTCTTT.

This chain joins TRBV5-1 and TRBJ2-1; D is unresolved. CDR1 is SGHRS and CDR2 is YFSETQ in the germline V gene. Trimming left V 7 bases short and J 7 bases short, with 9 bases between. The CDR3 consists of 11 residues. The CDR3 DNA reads TGCGCCAGCGCCTCAGCGAATGAGCAGTTCTTC. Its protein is CASASANEQFF.

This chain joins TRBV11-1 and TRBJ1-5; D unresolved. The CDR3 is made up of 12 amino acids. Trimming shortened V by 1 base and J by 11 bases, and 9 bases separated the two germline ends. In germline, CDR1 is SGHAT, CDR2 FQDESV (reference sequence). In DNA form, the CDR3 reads TGTGCCAGCAGCTTAGTTTTTCTCGCCCAGCATTTT. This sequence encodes CASSLVFLAQHF.

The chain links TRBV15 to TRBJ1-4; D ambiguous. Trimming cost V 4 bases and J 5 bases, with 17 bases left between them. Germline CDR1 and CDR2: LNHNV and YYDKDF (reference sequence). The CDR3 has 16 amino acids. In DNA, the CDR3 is TGTGCCACCAGCAACGCCCCTCGGGATCTCAATGAAAAACTGTTTTTT. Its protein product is CATSNAPRDLNEKLFF.

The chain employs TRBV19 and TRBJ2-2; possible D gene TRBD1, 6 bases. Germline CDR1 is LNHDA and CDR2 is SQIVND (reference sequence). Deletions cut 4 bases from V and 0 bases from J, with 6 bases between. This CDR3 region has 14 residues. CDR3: CASSTGANTGELFF. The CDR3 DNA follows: TGTGCCAGTAGTACAGGGGCGAACACCGGGGAGCTGTTTTTT.

The CDR3 loop is CASSQVGRGHSGNTIYF. The CDR3 nucleotides read TGCGCCAGCAGCCAAGTGGGCAGGGGGCACTCTGGAAACACCATATATTTT. The chain combines TRBV4-1 with TRBJ1-3, with 8 nucleotides matching TRBD1. Germline loops: CDR1 MGHRA, CDR2 YSYEKL. This CDR3 has 17 amino acids. V trimming: 1 base; J trimming: 0 bases; junction bases outside the gene matches: 5.

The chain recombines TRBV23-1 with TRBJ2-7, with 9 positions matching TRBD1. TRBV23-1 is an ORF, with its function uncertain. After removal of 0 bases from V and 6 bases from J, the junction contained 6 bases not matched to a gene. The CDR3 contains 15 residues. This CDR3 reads CASSQSDRGGSEQYF. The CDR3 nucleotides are TGCGCCAGCAGTCAATCGGACAGGGGAGGATCCGAGCAGTACTTC.